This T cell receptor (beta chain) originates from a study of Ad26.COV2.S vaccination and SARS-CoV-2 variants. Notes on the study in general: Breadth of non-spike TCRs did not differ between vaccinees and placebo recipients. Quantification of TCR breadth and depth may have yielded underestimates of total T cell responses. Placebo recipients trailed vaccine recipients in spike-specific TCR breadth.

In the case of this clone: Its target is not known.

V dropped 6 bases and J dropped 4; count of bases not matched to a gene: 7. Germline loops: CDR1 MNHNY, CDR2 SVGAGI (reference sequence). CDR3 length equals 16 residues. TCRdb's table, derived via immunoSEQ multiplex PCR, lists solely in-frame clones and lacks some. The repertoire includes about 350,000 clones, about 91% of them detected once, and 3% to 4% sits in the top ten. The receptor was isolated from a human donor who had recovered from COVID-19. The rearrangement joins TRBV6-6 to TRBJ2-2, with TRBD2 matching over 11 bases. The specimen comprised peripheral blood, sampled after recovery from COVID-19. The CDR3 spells CASSLAGGPRTGELFF. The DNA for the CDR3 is TGTGCCAGCAGCTTAGCGGGGGGGCCGCGCACCGGGGAGCTGTTTTTT.